This T cell receptor beta chain was found in a study of T-cell memory formation after mild COVID-19 (dated by TCRdb to about 2021). Study-level background: TCR sequence clusters from the two donors were largely donor specific. T-cell clones expanding and contracting after mild COVID-19 in a couple of donors were tracked by longitudinal TCRalpha and TCRbeta repertoire sequencing. Two young, previously healthy adult volunteers, one female and one male, were included in the cohort.

The sequencer listed for this sample is Illumina NovaSeq 6000. cDNA libraries for TCRalpha and TCRbeta were prepared by 5'RACE using constant-segment primers, with sample barcodes and unique molecular identifiers added. RNA was extracted from every sample with Trizol reagent. Amplification of the libraries took two PCR steps, and the second step added a second sample barcode plus Illumina TruSeq adapters. Libraries were sequenced on an Illumina NovaSeq with 2 x 150 bp paired-end reads. The authors' analysis ran thus. Demultiplexing of reads and collapsing into UMI-guided consensus sequences were performed with migec v1.2.7. Using mixcr v2.1.11, UMI consensuses were aligned to TRA and TRB V and J templates and then assembled into clonotypes. A clonotype was counted as expanded or contracted only if both edgeR and NoisET called the change significant, with noise models trained on biological replicates. For edgeR calls, a false discovery rate-adjusted p below 0.01 and a log2 fold-change threshold of 1 were applied. As an exploratory analysis of dynamics, max-normalized trajectories of the 1000 most abundant clonotypes were examined by PCA with hierarchical clustering. Separately sequenced CD4+ and CD8+ repertoires were used to assign the CD4 or CD8 phenotype of responding clones. Through fastp at Q25 and MiXCR, TCRdb rebuilt clones from the public reads, retaining in-frame beta chains. Merged by CDR3 protein, the rows form single entries marked with the most common genes and DNA. TCRdb's processing, not the authors', yielded these V and J calls. This sample is represented by nearly 110,000 distinct CDR3 sequences; around 11% of them were singletons. Roughly 30% of the sample is taken by the ten largest.

Ficoll-Paque density gradient centrifugation was the method used to isolate PBMCs. What the work shows at the level of the full study, not this receptor alone: Some responding clones were detected in pre-infection memory, suggesting pre-existing cross-reactive memory T cells joined the SARS-CoV-2 response. The study included only a couple of mild cases, and larger cohorts that include severe cases with pre-infection samples were judged to be necessary. Clones that contracted from day 15 to 85 showed balanced CD4/CD8 phenotypes, whereas a second wave of clones that expanded from day 15 to 37 leaned towards CD4+. Contracting CD4+ clones appeared mostly in the CM and EM memory subsets, whereas CD8+ clones were enriched in EMRA. SARS-CoV-2 specificity of the second-wave clones peaking on day 37 was not confirmed.

This clonotype was recorded at least ten times. This receptor's antigen is unknown. Base qualities are not at hand, and no much larger clone is one base apart. The CDR3 spans 17 residues, from the cysteine through the phenylalanine. The retained sequence is limited to the CDR3, 51 bases, with the frame set at the first base. Trimming removed 0 bases from V and 3 bases from J, leaving 15 bases between the germline ends. The germline V gene (reference sequence) sets CDR1 to SGHAT and CDR2 to FQDESV. The chain links TRBV11-1 with TRBJ2-1; TRBD1 is a possible D gene, resting on 6 matching bases. The sequenced sample was PBMCs or a T cell subset sorted from them (not recorded which). This TCR derives from an adult woman who had mild COVID-19 (a few samples of this study predate the infection). The sample titles of this study are shuffled in the database, so cell type and time point are left out; the donor was told from shared clones. The CDR3 here reads CASSLASGQSLYNEQFF. The bases are TGTGCCAGCAGCTTAGCATCCGGACAGAGCCTCTACAATGAGCAGTTCTTC.